These 28 T cell receptor beta chains share one sample of origin, sequenced in a study of Graves' ophthalmopathy and Graves' hyperthyroidism. CDR3 regions of TCR beta were amplified from RNA transcripts. The workflow started with a first-round RT-PCR run with HTBI primers and then moved on to a second-round multiplex PCR. MiXCR, applied by TCRdb to the multiplex PCR reads, yields one record per CDR3 protein. The data show hundreds of thousands of distinct CDR3 sequences, around 21% seen once. The sample consisted of peripheral blood. All receptors come from a woman between 18 and 29 years old with stable Graves' hyperthyroidism.

The table lists this clonotype with a few counts. CDR3 sequence reads: CAWSQDRGGGNTIYF. CDR3 bases: TGTGCCTGGAGTCAGGACAGGGGAGGAGGAAACACCATATATTTT. J is TRBJ1-3 and V is TRBV30; 9 nucleotides align to TRBD1. This CDR3 is built from 15 residues. Germline assignment: CDR1 GTSNPN and CDR2 SVGIG (reference sequence). V was clipped by 2 bases and J by 4 bases; unmatched bases: 6. Complete variable domain (other parts from reference TRBV30 and TRBJ1-3): SQTIHQWPATLVQPVGSPLSLECTVEGTSNPNLYWYRQAAGRGLQLLFYSVGIGQISSEVPQNLSASRPQDRQFILSSKKLLLSDSGFYLCAWSQDRGGGNTIYFGEGSWLTVV.

This clonotype was picked up a small number of times. V gene TRBV5-1 combines with J gene TRBJ2-7; TRBD1 agrees at 7 bases. Per germline, CDR1 SGHRS and CDR2 YFSETQ. Germline trimming cut 5 bases from V and 6 bases from J; bases unmatched to any gene: 14. The CDR3 extends over 15 amino acids. The CDR3 nucleotides are TGCGCCAGCAGTCCGGGACAGACCCTCGCCTCCGAGCAGTACTTC. Residues: CASSPGQTLASEQYF.

Ten or more counts support this clonotype. The rearrangement uses TRBV12-3 or TRBV12-4 and TRBJ2-5, with D hard to call. This CDR3 spans 14 amino acids. V dropped 5 bases and J dropped 4 bases, with 14 bases sitting between them. This chain's CDR3 is CASSPNTGLETQYF. For the CDR3, the DNA is TGTGCCAGCAGTCCCAACACGGGTTTAGAGACCCAGTACTTC.

The chain carries TRBV5-5 and TRBJ1-1; no definite D call. The CDR3 is 13 amino acids. Germline CDR1 is SGHKS and CDR2 is YYEKEE (reference sequence). V was clipped by 3 bases and J by 6 bases, with 12 bases between them. DNA of the CDR3: TGTGCCAGCAGCTATGTTAATCCAGCTGAAGCTTTCTTT. Its translation: CASSYVNPAEAFF.

This clonotype occurred many times. This chain uses TRBV28 with TRBJ1-5; TRBD1 might be the D (5 bases). V was trimmed by 7 bases and J by 5 bases, leaving 9 bases between them. This CDR3 comprises 12 residues. Germline-derived CDR1 and CDR2 are MDHEN and SYDVKM. CDR3 nucleotides: TGTGCCAGCAAAACGGGGGATCAGCCCCAGCATTTT. It codes for CASKTGDQPQHF.

The chain joins TRBV29-1 to TRBJ2-5; unclear D gene. Deletions cut 7 bases from V and 4 bases from J, with 13 bases between. The CDR3 contains 12 residues. Germline V lookup: CDR1 SQVTM, CDR2 ANQGSEA. The CDR3 loop is CSGLKGRETQYF. The CDR3 DNA reads as TGCAGCGGTCTAAAGGGTCGAGAGACCCAGTACTTC.

This clonotype has only a few counts. The J gene is TRBJ1-6, the V gene TRBV3-1, with TRBD1 matching 8 bases. The junction had 7 bases not matched to a gene; V was cut back by 0 bases and J by 9 bases. The CDR3 is 16 amino acids. Germline assignment: CDR1 LGHDT and CDR2 YNNKEL (reference sequence). CDR3 region: CASSQEWQGASSPLHF. In nucleotides, the CDR3 is TGTGCCAGCAGCCAAGAATGGCAGGGGGCCTCTTCACCCCTCCACTTT. The variable domain in full, completed from reference TRBV3-1 and TRBJ1-6, reads DTAVSQTPKYLVTQMGNDKSIKCEQNLGHDTMYWYKQDSKKFLKIMFSYNNKELIINETVPNRFSPKSPDKAHLNLHINSLELGDSAVYFCASSQEWQGASSPLHFGNGTRLTVT.

This clonotype was seen ten or more times. The chain employs TRBV4-2 and TRBJ2-7; 13 bases are a match to TRBD2. V lost 0 bases to trimming and J lost 3 bases; unmatched junction nucleotides: 14. Germline CDR1 and CDR2: LGHNA and YNFKEQ. This CDR3 comprises 20 residues. The CDR3 region has the DNA TGTGCCAGCAGCCAAGATTTGCGGACTAGCGGGAGTAGCATTATCTACGAGCAGTACTTC. This encodes CASSQDLRTSGSSIIYEQYF.

The CDR3 region is CASSKAGDTYEQYF. CDR3 coding DNA: TGTGCCAGCAGCAAAGCTGGGGATACCTACGAGCAGTACTTC. The rearrangement links TRBV11-1 to TRBJ2-7; D is unresolved. Deletions cut 5 bases from V and 2 bases from J, with 13 bases between. CDR1 and CDR2 from the germline V gene are SGHAT and FQDESV (reference sequence). The length of the CDR3 is 14 residues.

Ten or more counts support this clonotype. This chain joins TRBV2 and TRBJ1-1, with D possibly TRBD1 on 6 matching bases. The germline V gene encodes CDR1 SNHLY and CDR2 FYNNEI. Trimming removed 6 bases from V and 7 bases from J, with 15 bases in between. This CDR3 has 13 residues. DNA of the CDR3: TGTGCCAGCAGAGAAAGAGGGGGTAGTGAAGCTTTCTTT. Encoded protein: CASRERGGSEAFF.

About this clonotype itself: This may be a read error: a much more frequent sequence differs by one nucleotide. Since no conserved phenylalanine or tryptophan closes the CDR3, a read error is the likely cause. The chain joins TRBV5-1 to TRBJ2-5, with TRBD1 as a possible D gene (5 bases). V lost 3 bases to trimming and J lost 0 bases, with 9 bases between them. There are 14 residues in the CDR3. Germline assignment: CDR1 SGHRS and CDR2 YFSETQ. CDR3 sequence (DNA): TGCGCCAGCAGCTCGGCAGGGTACCAAGAGACCCAGTACTCC. Its translation: CASSSAGYQETQYS.

This clonotype showed up many times. The chain has TRBV28 and TRBJ2-7; TRBD1 aligns across 8 bases. The V and J ends lost 3 bases and 0 bases, in that order; junction bases with no gene match: 4. The germline CDR1 and CDR2 sequences are MDHEN and SYDVKM. CDR3 size: 15 residues. DNA of the CDR3: TGTGCCAGCAGTTTTAACAGGGGGTACTCCTACGAGCAGTACTTC. Residues: CASSFNRGYSYEQYF.

This clonotype has a count of ten or more. The chain uses TRBV2 and TRBJ2-7, with 8 nucleotides matching TRBD2. Germline CDR1 and CDR2: SNHLY and FYNNEI. Germline trimming cut 6 bases from V and 3 bases from J; bases unmatched to any gene: 1. The CDR3 consists of 12 residues. This CDR3 is CASRSGGYEQYF. In DNA form, the CDR3 reads TGTGCCAGCAGGAGCGGGGGCTACGAGCAGTACTTC.

This clonotype appeared once. J is TRBJ1-2 and V is TRBV6-5; no clear D gene. The CDR3 covers 13 residues. Germline CDR1 is MNHEY and CDR2 is SVGAGI. V lost 2 bases and J 2 bases, leaving 6 bases between the germline ends. DNA of the CDR3: TGTGCCAGCAGTTACCAAAACAACTATGGCTACACCTTC. It codes for CASSYQNNYGYTF.

This clonotype was seen ten or more times. V gene TRBV15 combines with J gene TRBJ2-2, with 10 bases matching TRBD2. This CDR3 spans 15 amino acids. Trimming at V came to 6 bases and at J to 6 bases, leaving 7 bases not matched to a gene. CDR1 and CDR2 from the germline V gene are LNHNV and YYDKDF (reference sequence). The CDR3: CATRSSGSGAGELFF. The CDR3 DNA reads as TGTGCCACCAGGTCTAGCGGGAGCGGGGCCGGGGAGCTGTTTTTT.

For the CDR3, the DNA is TGTGCCAGCAGTCCCCGGCGGGTTTTTCAGCCCCAGCATTTT. Translated, it gives CASSPRRVFQPQHF. The gene calls are TRBV12-3 or TRBV12-4 and TRBJ1-5; D ambiguous. Trimming cost V 5 bases and J 6 bases, with 14 bases left between them. The length of the CDR3 is 14 residues.

Of note for this clonotype: A read error may explain this, as a much larger clone is one base away. The chain recombines TRBV5-1 with TRBJ1-1, with D tentatively TRBD1 (5 bases). Germline-derived CDR1 and CDR2 are SGHRS and YFSETQ. The CDR3 has 14 amino acids. V dropped 2 bases and J dropped 7 bases, with 15 bases sitting between them. CDR3 nucleotides: TGCGCCAGCAGCTTTCAGGGTGTGAGCATTGAAGCTTTCTTT. Translation gives CASSFQGVSIEAFF.

The rearrangement uses TRBV20-1 and TRBJ1-2; 8 bases map to TRBD1. The CDR3 has 11 amino acids. Germline V gene data show CDR1 as DFQATT and CDR2 as SNEGSKA (reference sequence). The V segment lost 3 bases and the J segment 7 bases; nucleotides outside the gene matches: 1. Written as DNA, the CDR3 is TGCAGTGCTAGCCAGGGGGCTGGCTACACCTTC. Protein: CSASQGAGYTF.

In the case of this clonotype: This may come from a read error, since a much larger clone is one base off. The genes are TRBV4-1 and TRBJ1-2, with TRBD1 as a possible D gene (6 bases). Germline V gene data show CDR1 as MGHRA and CDR2 as YSYEKL. The CDR3 totals 13 residues. The CDR3 DNA follows: TGCGCCAGCAGTCTAAGGACAGTGTATGGCTACAGCTTC. Translating gives CASSLRTVYGYSF.

This clonotype was picked up many times. The rearrangement uses TRBV15 and TRBJ2-5, with 8 bases identical to TRBD2. Unmatched junction bases numbered 11, after V lost 6 bases and J lost 5 bases. The CDR3 is 15 amino acids. Germline CDR1 reads LNHNV; CDR2 reads YYDKDF (reference sequence). This chain's CDR3 is CATSRLVGGGETQYF. In DNA, the CDR3 is TGTGCCACCAGTAGGCTTGTGGGCGGGGGGGAGACCCAGTACTTC. Drawing the rest from reference TRBV15 and TRBJ2-5, the complete variable domain is DAMVIQNPRYQVTQFGKPVTLSCSQTLNHNVMYWYQQKSSQAPKLLFHYYDKDFNNEADTPDNFQSRRPNTSFCFLDIRSPGLGDTAMYLCATSRLVGGGETQYFGPGTRLLVL.

This rearrangement joins TRBV7-8 to TRBJ2-7; TRBD1 might be the D (5 bases). The CDR3 contains 13 residues. Germline loops: CDR1 SGHVS, CDR2 FQNEAQ. V dropped 5 bases and J dropped 4 bases, with 12 bases sitting between them. CDR3 bases: TGTGCCAGCAGCCCTAGAAGGGGTTACGAGCAGTACTTC. This encodes CASSPRRGYEQYF.

This clonotype was recorded a few times. A read error may be the cause here, since a much bigger clone is one base away. The chain uses TRBV12-3 or TRBV12-4 and TRBJ1-6; perhaps TRBD1 as D (5 bases). The CDR3 runs to 14 residues. CDR3: CASSPGGAESLLHF. Written as DNA, the CDR3 is TGTGCCAGCAGTCCCGGCGGGGCAGAGTCACTCCTCCACTTT.

This clonotype was observed many times. CDR3 sequence: CASSLSGVQETQYF. As DNA, the CDR3 is TGTGCCAGCAGCTTGTCGGGAGTCCAAGAGACCCAGTACTTC. The chain recombines TRBV28 with TRBJ2-5, with D possibly TRBD2 on 6 matching bases. Germline CDR1 and CDR2: MDHEN and SYDVKM. V shed 6 bases and J shed 1 base, with 12 bases lying between them. This CDR3 spans 14 amino acids.

This clonotype was counted at least ten times. The chain combines TRBV19 with TRBJ1-5; 10 nucleotides agree with TRBD1. CDR3 length: 15 amino acids. V was pared by 7 bases and J by 5 bases, with 8 bases of the junction left unmatched. The germline CDR1 and CDR2 sequences are LNHDA and SQIVND (reference sequence). The CDR3 bases are TGTGCCAGTACCTCTCGACAGGGGGCATATCAGCCCCAGCATTTT. Its translation: CASTSRQGAYQPQHF.

The chain joins TRBV6-2 or TRBV6-3 to TRBJ1-2, with 9 nucleotides matching TRBD1. The V segment lost 7 bases and the J segment 7 bases; nucleotides outside the gene matches: 7. The germline V gene encodes CDR1 MNHEY and CDR2 SVGEGT. The CDR3 runs to 13 residues. In DNA form, the CDR3 reads TGTGCCAGCACCGGGACAGGGAACGGTGGCTACACCTTC. This codes for CASTGTGNGGYTF.

This clonotype was counted between two and nine times. The chain recombines TRBV6-1 with TRBJ1-5; D not resolved. The CDR3 is made up of 13 amino acids. V was cut by 10 bases and J by 2 bases, with 12 bases left in between. Germline assignment: CDR1 MNHNS and CDR2 SASEGT. CDR3 sequence: CATTWEGNQPQHF. The CDR3 region has the DNA TGTGCCACAACTTGGGAGGGCAATCAGCCCCAGCATTTT.

The chain employs TRBV4-1 and TRBJ1-2, with D hard to call. CDR1 MGHRA and CDR2 YSYEKL come from the germline V gene. The V end lost 0 bases, the J end lost 1 base, and 9 bases lay between the germline ends. This CDR3 contains 15 residues. CDR3 residues: CASSQDVWGNYGYTF. The CDR3 DNA reads as TGCGCCAGCAGCCAAGATGTCTGGGGTAACTATGGCTACACCTTC.

Many counts were recorded for this clonotype. The chain has TRBV27 and TRBJ1-6; tentative D call: TRBD1 (5 bases). Germline values: CDR1 MNHEY, CDR2 SMNVEV (reference sequence). Trimming pared 2 bases from V and 0 bases from J, leaving 11 bases between. This CDR3 is built from 17 residues. This chain's CDR3 is CASSLRGGSSYNSPLHF. The CDR3 DNA follows: TGTGCCAGCAGTTTACGGGGGGGGAGCTCCTATAATTCACCCCTCCACTTT.